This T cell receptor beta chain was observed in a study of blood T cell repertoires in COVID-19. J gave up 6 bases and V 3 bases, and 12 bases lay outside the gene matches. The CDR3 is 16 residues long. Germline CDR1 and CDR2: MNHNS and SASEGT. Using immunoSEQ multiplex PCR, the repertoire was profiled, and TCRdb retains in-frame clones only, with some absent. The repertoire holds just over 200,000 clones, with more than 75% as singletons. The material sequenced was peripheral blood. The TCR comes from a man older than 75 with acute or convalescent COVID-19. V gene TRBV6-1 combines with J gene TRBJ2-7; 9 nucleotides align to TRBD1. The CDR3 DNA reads TGTGCCAGCAGTGACACGGGACAGGGAAGGTTGAGCGAGCAGTACTTC. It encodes CASSDTGQGRLSEQYF.